This T cell receptor beta chain was captured in a study of blood T cell repertoires in COVID-19. Study context: Some COVID-19 samples were acute and others convalescent; all came from the United States, Italy and Spain. The analysed material was cDNA or gDNA that came from T cells, B-cell-depleted T cells, or PBMCs.

Germline loops: CDR1 GTSNPN, CDR2 SVGIG (reference sequence). V was pared by 5 bases and J by 3 bases, with 3 bases of the junction left unmatched. The CDR3 is made up of 12 amino acids. To note about this clone: This sample also contains other DNA sequences that code for the same CDR3.

As handled by the study authors: Estimation of nucleated cell counts was performed using reference gene primer amplification. Sequencing used immunoSEQ multiplex PCR; TCRdb keeps in-frame clones, though not all of them. Clone size and V and J calls were adopted from that table, with D and trimming inferred from the DNA. The profile shows approximately 300,000 clones, 88% of them singletons. The clonotype was recovered from a woman aged 45-60 years with active or convalescent COVID-19. The chain links TRBV30 to TRBJ1-1, with 7 bases identical to TRBD1. The source material was peripheral blood. The CDR3 sequence: CAWGDRDTEAFF. As DNA, the CDR3 is TGTGCCTGGGGCGACAGGGACACTGAAGCTTTCTTT.